This TCR beta chain was retrieved from a study of blood T cell repertoires in COVID-19. Whole-study context: Collection of acute and convalescent COVID-19 samples took place in the United States, Italy and Spain. The analysed material was cDNA or gDNA that came from T cells, B-cell-depleted T cells, or PBMCs.

Profiling relied on immunoSEQ multiplex PCR, and the TCRdb table lists in-frame clones only, not all of them. The sample consists of roughly 110,000 clones, roughly 80% of them appearing once. The V gene lost 7 bases and the J gene lost 3 bases, with 13 bases spanning the gap. The CDR3 runs to 14 residues. The germline V gene has CDR1 MNHEY and CDR2 SMNVEV (reference sequence). The chain links TRBV27 to TRBJ1-3; maybe TRBD1 (6 bases). Sequencing used peripheral blood. The receptor was derived from a middle-aged man with acute or convalescent COVID-19. In nucleotides, the CDR3 is TGTGCCAGCAAACCAGGACAGAATGGAAACACCATATATTTT. Protein sequence: CASKPGQNGNTIYF.